These T cell receptor beta chains were read from a single sample in a study of Ad26.COV2.S vaccination and SARS-CoV-2 variants. Generated by immunoSEQ multiplex PCR, the TCRdb table keeps only in-frame clones and is missing some. The sample has 350,000 to 500,000 clones; roughly nine tenths are singletons. The material was peripheral blood, obtained in a trial of Ad26.COV2.S vaccine versus placebo. The receptors were gathered from a person aged 18-65 years who received the Ad26.COV2.S COVID-19 vaccine or a placebo. The CDR3 runs from the conserved cysteine through the conserved F or W. The D gene is left open where the match is weak.

TRBJ1-3,TRBD1,TRBV11-2,CASSFYRQGSGNTIYF
TRBJ1-2,NA,TRBV5-8,CASSLSGNYGYTF
TRBJ1-5,NA,TRBV2,CASSVYNEGNQPQHF
TRBJ2-3,NA,TRBV7-3,CASSLMGGPTDTQYF
TRBJ2-7,NA,TRBV7-9,CASSLDRSYEQYF
TRBJ2-7,NA,TRBV5-1,CASSLEGSVEQYF
TRBJ1-6,NA,TRBV27,CASSLSAPGSYNSPLHF
TRBJ2-1,NA,TRBV5-1,CASSLARDLSYNEQFF
TRBJ2-1,NA,TRBV7-2,CASSLAGTTYNEQFF
TRBJ1-4,NA,TRBV5-1,CASGRYTTNEKLFF
TRBJ1-1,TRBD1,TRBV18,CASSPIQGQDAEAFF
TRBJ1-4,TRBD1,TRBV28,CASSPYRTGESEKLFF
TRBJ2-1,TRBD1,TRBV7-2,CASSLAGGGDPYNEQFF
TRBJ1-1,NA,TRBV6-5,CASSYGWGAASEAFF
TRBJ1-5,NA,TRBV19,CASTLAGYGQFSNQPQHF
TRBJ2-2,NA,TRBV30,CAWSVVAFFGRTGELFF
TRBJ2-5,TRBD2,TRBV4-3,CASSPIGLAGETQYF
TRBJ1-5,NA,TRBV10-3,CAISADSAQPQHF
TRBJ1-3,NA,TRBV15,CATSTSGNTIYF
TRBJ1-2,TRBD1,TRBV7-2,CASSPGTGGYGYTF
TRBJ1-1,NA,TRBV4-1,CASSYHTEAFF
TRBJ2-1,NA,TRBV18,CASSPVTPGDEQFF